This is a list of T cell receptor beta chains from one sample in a study of radiotherapy plus CTLA-4 blockade in lung cancer. Data came from immunoSEQ multiplex PCR; TCRdb stores just in-frame clones and leaves some out. The repertoire consists of about 98,000 clones, with 75% to 85% occurring once and the leading ten covering around 3.7%. Sequenced here: peripheral blood, sampled from a patient treated with radiotherapy plus ipilimumab. These receptors originate from a human donor with non-small cell lung cancer who had a partial response to radiotherapy plus ipilimumab. The CDR3 runs from the conserved cysteine through the conserved F or W. The D gene is left open where the match is weak. Size is stated for part of the rows, as once, few or many counts, or as a class when the clone is expanded.

j_call,d_call,clone_size,v_call,cdr3_nt,cdr3_aa
TRBJ2-5,NA,NA,TRBV7-3,TGTGCCAGCAGCTTCCAAAGGAGTGAGACCCAGTACTTC,CASSFQRSETQYF
TRBJ2-7,TRBD1,once,TRBV7-2,TGTGCCAGCAGCTTTGGACAGGGGGCGGGTGAGCAGTACTTC,CASSFGQGAGEQYF
TRBJ2-2,TRBD1,NA,TRBV5-1,TGCGCCAGCAGCGCCGACAGGGGAACTTCCGGGGAGCTGTTTTTT,CASSADRGTSGELFF
TRBJ1-4,NA,NA,TRBV11-2,TGTGCCAGCAGCCCTAGGACAGCAACTAATGAAAAACTGTTTTTT,CASSPRTATNEKLFF
TRBJ2-1,TRBD2,NA,TRBV5-1,TGCGCCAGCAGCTTTGGGACTAGCGGGAGTAATGAGCAGTTCTTC,CASSFGTSGSNEQFF
TRBJ2-3,TRBD2,few,TRBV19,TGTGCCAGTAGTATGGGACTAGCGGGACCGGACGTGGATACGCAGTATTTT,CASSMGLAGPDVDTQYF
TRBJ2-5,NA,NA,TRBV4-1,TGCGCCAGCAGCCAAGATGGGCAGGGAATGGAGACCCAGTACTTC,CASSQDGQGMETQYF
TRBJ2-1,TRBD1,NA,TRBV6-5,TGTGCCAGCAGTTGGACAGGGGACGCCAATGAGCAGTTCTTC,CASSWTGDANEQFF
TRBJ1-1,TRBD1,NA,TRBV28,TGTGCCAGCAGTTTTGGAGGACAGGGGGCTTTTGGCACTGAAGCTTTCTTT,CASSFGGQGAFGTEAFF
TRBJ1-3,NA,NA,TRBV7-9,TGTGCCAGCAGCTCGCCCCCGGGGGGACGCGGAAACACCATATATTTT,CASSSPPGGRGNTIYF
TRBJ2-7,NA,NA,TRBV5-6,TGTGCCAGCAGACCGAGGGCGGGGACCCAGCAGTACTTC,CASRPRAGTQQYF
TRBJ2-6,TRBD2,NA,TRBV19,TGTGCCAGTAGTACCCCCTCGATGAGCGGGAGGACCGGGGCCAACGTCCTGACTTTC,CASSTPSMSGRTGANVLTF
TRBJ2-4,NA,once,TRBV28,TGTGCCAGCAGTTTCTCTCCAGGGAGGAATGCAGCCAAAAACATTCAGTACTTC,CASSFSPGRNAAKNIQYF
TRBJ2-1,TRBD2,NA,TRBV28,TGTGCCAGCGCGAATAGCGGGAGCTCCTACAATGAGCAGTTCTTC,CASANSGSSYNEQFF
TRBJ1-4,TRBD1,once,TRBV11-2,TGTGCCAGCAGCCAACGGGACAGGGGGGGAGAAAAACTGTTTTTT,CASSQRDRGGEKLFF
TRBJ2-2,NA,once,TRBV11-2,TGTGCCAGCAGCTCCGTCCGAGCCACCGGGGAGCTGTTTTTT,CASSSVRATGELFF